The rows below give T cell receptor beta chains drawn from one sample of a study of cytomegalovirus exposure and HLA in healthy donors. Measured with immunoSEQ multiplex PCR; TCRdb has only the in-frame clones, and not every one. There are approximately 300,000 clones in the sample; just over 85% occur only once, and 0.75% to 0.85% lies in the top ten. Sequencing used PBMCs. The receptors shown here come from a woman younger than 30 in good health and CMV-seronegative. Each CDR3 is given with its conserved first and last residue. Each record gives: J gene, V gene, D gene, clone size, CDR3 protein, CDR3 DNA. The D gene is left open where the match is weak. Not all rows give a size; the values are once, few, many and, for expanded clones, a class.

TRBJ2-3 TRBV6-5 - - CASSYSRGGITDTQYF TGTGCCAGCAGTTACTCGAGGGGGGGTATCACAGATACGCAGTATTTT
TRBJ2-2 TRBV9 TRBD1 - CASSVGDRAVTGELFF TGTGCCAGCAGCGTAGGGGACAGGGCGGTGACCGGGGAGCTGTTTTTT
TRBJ1-2 TRBV10-3 TRBD1 - CAISDSDRENGYTF TGTGCCATCAGTGATTCGGACAGGGAGAATGGCTACACCTTC
TRBJ2-7 TRBV10-3 TRBD2 - CAISPGLAGTSYEQYF TGTGCCATCAGTCCAGGACTAGCGGGTACCTCCTACGAGCAGTACTTC
TRBJ2-7 TRBV4-2 TRBD1 - CASSQEDRLAYEQYF TGTGCCAGCAGCCAGGAGGACAGGCTGGCCTACGAGCAGTACTTC
TRBJ2-7 TRBV5-4 TRBD1 - CASSQITGGLSYEQYF TGTGCCAGCAGCCAAATAACAGGGGGTCTGTCCTACGAGCAGTACTTC
TRBJ2-7 TRBV11-2 TRBD2 - CASSEPGGGSSYEQYF TGTGCCAGCAGCGAGCCGGGTGGCGGGAGCTCCTACGAGCAGTACTTC
TRBJ2-1 TRBV11-3 TRBD2 - CASSSGLAGGGDEQFF TGTGCCAGCAGCTCGGGACTAGCGGGAGGAGGGGATGAGCAGTTCTTC
TRBJ2-7 TRBV6-1 TRBD2 once CASSVRLAGDEQYF TGTGCCAGCAGTGTTCGACTAGCGGGAGATGAGCAGTACTTC
TRBJ2-1 TRBV27 - - CASSSTRNEQFF TGTGCCAGCAGTTCGACTAGAAATGAGCAGTTCTTC
TRBJ1-2 TRBV29-1 - - CSVVRQENGYTF TGCAGCGTTGTTAGACAGGAGAATGGCTACACCTTC
TRBJ1-5 TRBV7-8 - - CASSSFEGQPQHF TGTGCCAGCAGCTCCTTCGAGGGTCAGCCCCAGCATTTT
TRBJ2-1 TRBV18 TRBD1 - CASSGTGGNEQFF TGTGCCAGCTCGGGGACAGGGGGCAATGAGCAGTTCTTC
TRBJ2-4 TRBV6-5 - - CASGLAAKNIQYF TGTGCCAGCGGGTTAGCGGCCAAAAACATTCAGTACTTC
TRBJ2-5 TRBV29-1 TRBD1 - CSVVRDRGVETQYF TGCAGCGTCGTCCGGGACAGGGGCGTGGAGACCCAGTACTTC
TRBJ2-7 TRBV5-4 TRBD2 - CASSLAGGDEQYF TGTGCCAGCAGCTTGGCCGGGGGGGACGAGCAGTACTTC
TRBJ2-5 TRBV7-2 - once CASSPTIGKETQYF TGTGCCAGCAGCCCGACTATCGGGAAAGAGACCCAGTACTTC
TRBJ2-5 TRBV27 - few CASSSTSSISGTQYF TGTGCCAGCAGTTCGACTTCTAGCATTTCGGGGACCCAGTACTTC
TRBJ1-1 TRBV18 TRBD1 - CASSPPGTVNTEAFF TGTGCCAGCTCACCTCCCGGGACAGTGAACACTGAAGCTTTCTTT
TRBJ2-1 TRBV7-6 - once CASSGRDYNEQFF TGTGCCAGCAGCGGACGGGATTACAATGAGCAGTTCTTC
TRBJ2-5 TRBV29-1 TRBD1 - CSAGTGGRTQYF TGCAGCGCCGGGACAGGGGGGCGGACCCAGTACTTC
TRBJ2-1 TRBV4-1 TRBD2 - CASSQGILAARGNEQFF TGCGCCAGCAGCCAGGGGATACTAGCGGCCAGGGGAAATGAGCAGTTCTTC
TRBJ2-5 TRBV27 - - CASSSGGQETQYF TGTGCCAGCAGTAGTGGCGGACAAGAGACCCAGTACTTC
TRBJ2-1 TRBV20-1 - - CSALRDPEQFF TGCAGTGCACTGCGGGACCCTGAGCAGTTCTTC
TRBJ1-1 TRBV19 - - CASSFDRFGSNTEAFF TGTGCCAGTAGTTTCGACAGGTTCGGGTCGAACACTGAAGCTTTCTTT
TRBJ2-7 TRBV7-3 TRBD1 - CASSLGTGKAYEQYF TGTGCCAGCAGCCTAGGGACAGGGAAGGCCTACGAGCAGTACTTC
TRBJ2-1 TRBV5-1 TRBD1 once CASTTTGDAYNEQFF TGCGCCAGCACTACGACAGGGGATGCCTACAATGAGCAGTTCTTC
TRBJ1-4 TRBV18 - - CASSPAQNEKLFF TGTGCCAGCTCACCAGCACAGAATGAAAAACTGTTTTTT
TRBJ1-1 TRBV7-9 TRBD1 - CASSLERTGDTEAFF TGTGCCAGCAGCTTAGAGAGAACAGGGGACACTGAAGCTTTCTTT
TRBJ2-1 TRBV29-1 TRBD2 - CSVAPGLAGTYNEQFF TGCAGCGTAGCCCCGGGACTAGCGGGAACCTACAATGAGCAGTTCTTC
TRBJ1-2 TRBV5-6 - - CASSLGQGEYGYTF TGTGCCAGCAGCTTGGGCCAGGGTGAATATGGCTACACCTTC
TRBJ1-2 TRBV19 - - CASSRTGVTNYGYTF TGTGCCAGTAGTAGGACCGGGGTCACTAACTATGGCTACACCTTC
TRBJ2-7 TRBV13 TRBD1 - CASSLGGDSQQYF TGTGCCAGCAGCTTAGGGGGGGACAGTCAGCAGTACTTC
TRBJ2-7 TRBV7-7 TRBD2 - CASSESAAGGHEQYF TGTGCTAGCAGCGAGTCGGCAGCGGGAGGCCACGAGCAGTACTTC
TRBJ2-3 TRBV5-6 - - CASSFLNTQYF TGTGCCAGCAGCTTCCTAAATACGCAGTATTTT
TRBJ2-4 TRBV28 - - CASSRSGLAKNIQYF TGTGCCAGCAGCCGTAGCGGCCTAGCCAAAAACATTCAGTACTTC
TRBJ2-5 TRBV7-7 TRBD2 - CASSLGGTSGETQYF TGTGCTAGCAGCTTAGGAGGGACTAGCGGCGAGACCCAGTACTTC
TRBJ1-3 TRBV6-5 TRBD1 - CASSYGTGGNTIYF TGTGCCAGCAGTTACGGGACAGGGGGAAACACCATATATTTT
TRBJ2-5 TRBV2 - - CASRSDQETQYF TGTGCCAGCAGGTCGGACCAAGAGACCCAGTACTTC
TRBJ2-7 TRBV2 - - CASGGRSTSYEQYF TGTGCCAGCGGCGGAAGGAGCACCTCCTACGAGCAGTACTTC
TRBJ2-1 TRBV14 TRBD1 - CASSLGQDNEQFF TGTGCCAGCAGTCTCGGACAGGATAATGAGCAGTTCTTC
TRBJ2-7 TRBV6-5 TRBD1 - CASSRDSAYEQYF TGTGCCAGCAGCAGGGACAGCGCCTACGAGCAGTACTTC
TRBJ2-7 TRBV7-9 - - CASAGHPRGSYEQYF TGTGCCAGCGCGGGGCACCCTCGGGGCTCCTACGAGCAGTACTTC
TRBJ2-2 TRBV5-1 - few CASSRPQGRGELFF TGCGCCAGCAGCCGCCCCCAGGGGCGCGGGGAGCTGTTTTTT
TRBJ2-6 TRBV5-1 - - CASSTPGVPGANVLTF TGCGCCAGCAGCACCCCGGGAGTTCCCGGGGCCAACGTCCTGACTTTC
TRBJ1-5 TRBV6-5 TRBD1 few CASRTGDGNNQPQHF TGTGCCAGCAGAACAGGGGACGGAAACAATCAGCCCCAGCATTTT
TRBJ2-7 TRBV6-1 - once CASMQGWEQYF TGTGCCAGCATGCAGGGGTGGGAGCAGTACTTC
TRBJ2-2 TRBV25-1 - once CASSESPGVAGELFF TGTGCCAGCAGTGAATCCCCAGGGGTCGCCGGGGAGCTGTTTTTT
TRBJ1-2 TRBV7-8 TRBD1 few CASSLAWTGEGLDYGYTF TGTGCCAGCAGCTTAGCGTGGACAGGGGAGGGTTTAGACTATGGCTACACCTTC
TRBJ1-3 TRBV7-2 - - CASSSYDTSGNTIYF TGTGCCAGCAGCTCATACGACACCTCTGGAAACACCATATATTTT
TRBJ1-2 TRBV10-3 - - CAISANLAAHGYTF TGTGCCATCAGTGCGAACCTGGCTGCCCATGGCTACACCTTC
TRBJ2-5 TRBV5-1 TRBD2 - CASSFGTSGKETQYF TGCGCCAGCAGCTTCGGGACTAGCGGGAAAGAGACCCAGTACTTC
TRBJ2-5 TRBV5-6 - once CASSKDQRGETQYF TGTGCCAGCAGCAAGGATCAGCGAGGGGAGACCCAGTACTTC
TRBJ2-7 TRBV11-2 - - CASSPQLRESYEQYF TGTGCCAGCAGCCCCCAGCTGCGGGAAAGCTACGAGCAGTACTTC